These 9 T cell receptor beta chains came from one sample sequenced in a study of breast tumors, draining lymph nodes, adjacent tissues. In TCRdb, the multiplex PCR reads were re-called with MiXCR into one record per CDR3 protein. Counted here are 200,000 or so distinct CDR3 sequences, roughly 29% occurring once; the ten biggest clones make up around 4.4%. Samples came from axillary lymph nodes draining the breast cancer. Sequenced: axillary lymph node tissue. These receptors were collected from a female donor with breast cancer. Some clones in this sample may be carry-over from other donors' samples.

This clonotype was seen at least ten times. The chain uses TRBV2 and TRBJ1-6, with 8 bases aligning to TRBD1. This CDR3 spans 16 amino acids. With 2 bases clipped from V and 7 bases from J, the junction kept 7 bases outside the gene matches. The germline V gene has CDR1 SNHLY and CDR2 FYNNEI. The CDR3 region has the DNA TGTGCCAGCAGTGAACCCGGACAGGGTACAAATTCACCCCTCCACTTT. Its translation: CASSEPGQGTNSPLHF. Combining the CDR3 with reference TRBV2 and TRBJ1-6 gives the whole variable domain EPEVTQTPSHQVTQMGQEVILRCVPISNHLYFYWYRQILGQKVEFLVSFYNNEISEKSEIFDDQFSVERPDGSNFTLKIRSTKLEDSAMYFCASSEPGQGTNSPLHFGNGTRLTVT.

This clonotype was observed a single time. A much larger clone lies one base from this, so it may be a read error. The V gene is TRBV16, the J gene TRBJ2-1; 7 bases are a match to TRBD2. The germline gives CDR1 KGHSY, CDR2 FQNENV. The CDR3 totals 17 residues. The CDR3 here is CASSQPRGAGLVNKQFF. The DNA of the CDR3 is TGTGCCAGCAGCCAACCTCGGGGAGCGGGACTTGTCAATAAGCAGTTCTTC.

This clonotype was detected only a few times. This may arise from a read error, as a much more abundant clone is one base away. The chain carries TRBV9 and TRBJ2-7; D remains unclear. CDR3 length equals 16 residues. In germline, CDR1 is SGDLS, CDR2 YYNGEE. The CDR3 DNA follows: TGTGCCAGCAGCGTAGGACCTCAGGCGGTCTCCTACGCGCAGTACTTC. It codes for CASSVGPQAVSYAQYF.

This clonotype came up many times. Written as DNA, the CDR3 is TGTGCCAGCAGCATCCGAGCGCGGAACACTGAAGCTTTCTTT. This gives the protein CASSIRARNTEAFF. This sequence joins TRBV7-2 and TRBJ1-1; D not certain. The CDR3 extends over 14 amino acids. CDR1 is SGHTA, CDR2 FQGNSA, per germline. Trimming shortened V by 5 bases and J by 1 base, and 11 bases separated the two germline ends. Full variable domain (outside the CDR3, taken from reference TRBV7-2 and TRBJ1-1): GAGVSQSPSNKVTEKGKDVELRCDPISGHTALYWYRQSLGQGLEFLIYFQGNSAPDKSGLPSDRFSAERTGGSVSTLTIQRTQQEDSAVYLCASSIRARNTEAFFGQGTRLTVV.

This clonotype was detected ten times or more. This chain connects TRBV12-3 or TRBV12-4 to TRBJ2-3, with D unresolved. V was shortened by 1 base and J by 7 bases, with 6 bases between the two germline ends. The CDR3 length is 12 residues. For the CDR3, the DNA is TGTGCCAGCAGTTTAGAGGAGAATACGCAGTATTTT. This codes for CASSLEENTQYF.

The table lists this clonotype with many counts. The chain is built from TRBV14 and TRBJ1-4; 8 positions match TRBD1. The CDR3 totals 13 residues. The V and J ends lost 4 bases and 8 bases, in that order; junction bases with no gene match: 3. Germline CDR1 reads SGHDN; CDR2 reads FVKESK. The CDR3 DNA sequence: TGTGCCAGCAGCCGCGGACAGGGCGAAAAACTGTTTTTT. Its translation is CASSRGQGEKLFF.

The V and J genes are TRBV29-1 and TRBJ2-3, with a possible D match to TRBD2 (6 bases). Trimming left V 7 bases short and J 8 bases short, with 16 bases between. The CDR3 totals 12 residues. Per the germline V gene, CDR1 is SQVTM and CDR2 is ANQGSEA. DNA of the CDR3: TGCAGCGCCGCCGGGAGCCCCGGTACGCAGTATTTT. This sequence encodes CSAAGSPGTQYF.

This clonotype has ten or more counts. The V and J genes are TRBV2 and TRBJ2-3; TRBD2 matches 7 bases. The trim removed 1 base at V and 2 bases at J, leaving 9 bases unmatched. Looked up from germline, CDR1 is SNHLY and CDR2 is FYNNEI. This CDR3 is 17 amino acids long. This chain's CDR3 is CASSEEQASGVTDTQYF. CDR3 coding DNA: TGTGCCAGCAGTGAAGAACAGGCTAGCGGCGTCACAGATACGCAGTATTTT.

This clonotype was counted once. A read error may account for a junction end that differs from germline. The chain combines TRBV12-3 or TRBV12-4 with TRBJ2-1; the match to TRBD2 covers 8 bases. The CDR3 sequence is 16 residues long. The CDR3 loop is CASSLVESGRGNEQFF. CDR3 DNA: TGTGCCAGCAGCTTAGTTGAAAGCGGGAGAGGCAATGAGCAGTTCTTC.